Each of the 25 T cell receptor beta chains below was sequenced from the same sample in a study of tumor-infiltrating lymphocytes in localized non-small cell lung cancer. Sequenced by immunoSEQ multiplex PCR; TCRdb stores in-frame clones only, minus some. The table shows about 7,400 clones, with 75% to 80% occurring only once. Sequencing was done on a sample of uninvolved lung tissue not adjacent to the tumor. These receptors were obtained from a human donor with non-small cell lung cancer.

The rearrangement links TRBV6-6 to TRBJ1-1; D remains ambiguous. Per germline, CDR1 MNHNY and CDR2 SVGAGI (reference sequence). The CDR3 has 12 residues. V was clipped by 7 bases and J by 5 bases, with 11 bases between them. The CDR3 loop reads CASNELRTEAFF. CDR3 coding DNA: TGTGCCAGCAACGAGCTTCGGACTGAAGCTTTCTTT.

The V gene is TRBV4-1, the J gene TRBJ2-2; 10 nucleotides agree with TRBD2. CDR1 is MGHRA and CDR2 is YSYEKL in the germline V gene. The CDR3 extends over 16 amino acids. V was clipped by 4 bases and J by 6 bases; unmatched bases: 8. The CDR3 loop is CASSPLSGRAPGELFF. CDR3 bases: TGCGCCAGCAGCCCCCTCAGCGGGAGGGCCCCCGGGGAGCTGTTTTTT.

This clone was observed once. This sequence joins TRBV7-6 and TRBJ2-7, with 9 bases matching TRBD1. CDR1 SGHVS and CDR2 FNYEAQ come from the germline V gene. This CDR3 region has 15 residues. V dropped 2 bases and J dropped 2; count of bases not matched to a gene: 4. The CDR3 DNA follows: TGTGCCAGCAGCTTAATACAGGGGGCTGCCTACGAGCAGTACTTC. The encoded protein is CASSLIQGAAYEQYF.

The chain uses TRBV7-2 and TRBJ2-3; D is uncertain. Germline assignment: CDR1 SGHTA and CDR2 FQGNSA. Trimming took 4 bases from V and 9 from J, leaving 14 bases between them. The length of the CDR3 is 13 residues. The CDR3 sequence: CASSSPTVGTQYF. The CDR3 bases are TGTGCCAGCAGCTCCCCGACGGTGGGGACGCAGTATTTT.

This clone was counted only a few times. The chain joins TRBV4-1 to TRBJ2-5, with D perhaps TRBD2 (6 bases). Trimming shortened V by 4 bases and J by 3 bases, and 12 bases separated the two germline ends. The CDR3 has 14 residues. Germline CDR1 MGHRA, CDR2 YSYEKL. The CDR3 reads CASSLGLLEETQYF. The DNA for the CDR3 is TGCGCCAGCAGCCTGGGACTGCTAGAAGAGACCCAGTACTTC.

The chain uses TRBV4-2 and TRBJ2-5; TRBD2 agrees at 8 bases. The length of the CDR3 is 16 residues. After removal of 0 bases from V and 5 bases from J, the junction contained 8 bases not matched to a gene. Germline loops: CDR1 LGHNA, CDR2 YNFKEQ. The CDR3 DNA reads TGTGCCAGCAGCCAAGATCTGGCGGGAGGAGGGGAGACCCAGTACTTC. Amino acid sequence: CASSQDLAGGGETQYF.

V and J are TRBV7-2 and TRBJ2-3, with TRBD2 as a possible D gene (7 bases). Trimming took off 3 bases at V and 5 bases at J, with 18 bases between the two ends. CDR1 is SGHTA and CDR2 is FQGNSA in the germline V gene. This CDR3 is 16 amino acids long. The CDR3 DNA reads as TGTGCCAGCAGCTTGGCGTGGGGGGGGCAGGGAGATACGCAGTATTTT. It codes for CASSLAWGGQGDTQYF.

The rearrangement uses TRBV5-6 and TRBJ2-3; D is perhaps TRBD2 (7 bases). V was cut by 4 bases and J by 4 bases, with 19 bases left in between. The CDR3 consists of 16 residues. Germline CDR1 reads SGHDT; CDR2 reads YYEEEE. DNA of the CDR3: TGTGCCAGCAGCCATCCTAGGGGGAGGGCCGCAGATACGCAGTATTTT. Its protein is CASSHPRGRAADTQYF.

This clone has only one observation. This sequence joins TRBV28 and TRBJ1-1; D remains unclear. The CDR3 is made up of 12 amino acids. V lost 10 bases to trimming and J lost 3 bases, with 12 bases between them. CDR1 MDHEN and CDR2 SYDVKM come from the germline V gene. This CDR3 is CAISVGDTEAFF. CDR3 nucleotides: TGTGCCATCTCAGTTGGGGACACTGAAGCTTTCTTT.

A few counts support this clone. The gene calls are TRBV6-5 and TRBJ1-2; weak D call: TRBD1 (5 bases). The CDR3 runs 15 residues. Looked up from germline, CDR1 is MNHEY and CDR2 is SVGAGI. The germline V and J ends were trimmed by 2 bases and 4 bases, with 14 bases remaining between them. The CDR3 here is CASSYRDELLYGYTF. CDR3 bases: TGTGCCAGCAGTTACCGGGACGAACTACTCTATGGCTACACCTTC.

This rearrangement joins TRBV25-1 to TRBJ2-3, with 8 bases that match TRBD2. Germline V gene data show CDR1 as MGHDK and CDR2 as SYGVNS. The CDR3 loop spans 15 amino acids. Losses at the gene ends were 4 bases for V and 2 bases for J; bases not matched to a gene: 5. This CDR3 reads CASSGGGTDTDTQYF. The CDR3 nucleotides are TGTGCCAGCAGTGGCGGGGGGACCGACACAGATACGCAGTATTTT.

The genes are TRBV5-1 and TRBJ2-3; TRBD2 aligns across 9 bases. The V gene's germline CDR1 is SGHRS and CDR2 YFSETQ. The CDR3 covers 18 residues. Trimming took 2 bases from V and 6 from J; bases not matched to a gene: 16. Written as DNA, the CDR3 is TGCGCCAGCAGCTTTTATGGTAGCGGGAGCTCGTCTAGGGATACGCAGTATTTT. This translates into CASSFYGSGSSSRDTQYF. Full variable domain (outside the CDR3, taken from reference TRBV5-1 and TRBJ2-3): KAGVTQTPRYLIKTRGQQVTLSCSPISGHRSVSWYQQTPGQGLQFLFEYFSETQRNKGNFPGRFSGRQFSNSRSEMNVSTLELGDSALYLCASSFYGSGSSSRDTQYFGPGTRLTVL.

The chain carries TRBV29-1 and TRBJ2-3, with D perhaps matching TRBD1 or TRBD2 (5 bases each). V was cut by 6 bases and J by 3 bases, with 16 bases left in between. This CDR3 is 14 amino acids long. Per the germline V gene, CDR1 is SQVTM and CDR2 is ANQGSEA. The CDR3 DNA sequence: TGCAGCGTCGCCGGCATCGGGGCGACAGATACGCAGTATTTT. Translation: CSVAGIGATDTQYF.

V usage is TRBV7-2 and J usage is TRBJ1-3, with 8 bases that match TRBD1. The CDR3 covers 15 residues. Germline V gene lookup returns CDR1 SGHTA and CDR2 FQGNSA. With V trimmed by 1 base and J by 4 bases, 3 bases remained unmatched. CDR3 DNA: TGTGCCAGCAGCTTAGGACAGGGGACGGGAAACACCATATATTTT. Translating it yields CASSLGQGTGNTIYF.

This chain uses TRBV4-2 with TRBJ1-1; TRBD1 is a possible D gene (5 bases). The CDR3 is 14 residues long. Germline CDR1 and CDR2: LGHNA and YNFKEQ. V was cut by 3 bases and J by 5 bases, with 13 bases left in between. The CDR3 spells CASSHGGAGTEAFF. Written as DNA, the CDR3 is TGTGCCAGCAGCCATGGAGGGGCGGGAACTGAAGCTTTCTTT.

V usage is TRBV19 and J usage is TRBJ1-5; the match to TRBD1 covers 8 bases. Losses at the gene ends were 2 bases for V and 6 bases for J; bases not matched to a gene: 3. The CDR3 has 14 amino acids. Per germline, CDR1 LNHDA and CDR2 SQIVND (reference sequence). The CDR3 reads CASSITGGAQPQHF. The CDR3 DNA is TGTGCCAGTAGTATAACAGGGGGAGCTCAGCCCCAGCATTTT.

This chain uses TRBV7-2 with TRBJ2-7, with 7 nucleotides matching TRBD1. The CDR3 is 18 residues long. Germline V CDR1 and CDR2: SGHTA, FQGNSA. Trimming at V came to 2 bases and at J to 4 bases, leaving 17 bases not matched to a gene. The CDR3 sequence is CASSLLPGQRSRWYEQYF. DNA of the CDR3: TGTGCCAGCAGCTTACTCCCGGGACAGCGGAGTAGGTGGTACGAGCAGTACTTC.

CDR3 region: CSSQGQYEQYF. The CDR3 DNA sequence: TGCAGTAGCCAGGGGCAATACGAGCAGTACTTC. This sequence joins TRBV20-1 and TRBJ2-7; a weak D match, TRBD1 (6 bases). V was cut by 8 bases and J by 4 bases, with 12 bases left in between. The CDR3 totals 11 residues. Germline V gene lookup returns CDR1 DFQATT and CDR2 SNEGSKA (reference sequence).

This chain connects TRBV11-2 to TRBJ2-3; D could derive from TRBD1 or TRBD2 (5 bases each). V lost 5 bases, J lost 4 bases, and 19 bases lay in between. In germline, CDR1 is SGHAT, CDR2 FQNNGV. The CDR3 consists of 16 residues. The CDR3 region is CASSVRGSAWADTQYF. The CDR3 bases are TGTGCCAGCAGCGTCCGGGGCAGTGCCTGGGCAGATACGCAGTATTTT.

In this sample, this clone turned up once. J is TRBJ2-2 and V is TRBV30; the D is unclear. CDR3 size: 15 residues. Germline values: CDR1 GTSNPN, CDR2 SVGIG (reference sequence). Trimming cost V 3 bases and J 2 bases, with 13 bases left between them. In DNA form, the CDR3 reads TGTGCCTGGAGGGCCCTGGGCGGAAACACCGGGGAGCTGTTTTTT. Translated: CAWRALGGNTGELFF.

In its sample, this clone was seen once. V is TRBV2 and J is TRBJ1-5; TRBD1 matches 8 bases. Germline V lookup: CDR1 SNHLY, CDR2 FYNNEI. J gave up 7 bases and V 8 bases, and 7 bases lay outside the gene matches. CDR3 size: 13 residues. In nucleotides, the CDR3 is TGTGCCAGCTCGACAGGGGAAGGACAGCCCCAGCATTTT. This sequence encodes CASSTGEGQPQHF.

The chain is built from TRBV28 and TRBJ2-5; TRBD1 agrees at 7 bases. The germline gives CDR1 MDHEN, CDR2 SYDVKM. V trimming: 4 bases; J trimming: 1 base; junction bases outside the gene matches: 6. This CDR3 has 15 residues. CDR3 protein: CASSWTGRGQETQYF. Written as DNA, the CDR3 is TGTGCCAGCAGTTGGACAGGCAGAGGCCAAGAGACCCAGTACTTC.

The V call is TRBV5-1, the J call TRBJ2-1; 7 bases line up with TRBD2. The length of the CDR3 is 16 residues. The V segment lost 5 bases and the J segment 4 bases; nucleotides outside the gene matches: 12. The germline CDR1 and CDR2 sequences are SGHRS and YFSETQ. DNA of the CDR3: TGCGCCAGCAGGTCCCCTGGCGGGAGTGGGTACAATGAGCAGTTCTTC. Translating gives CASRSPGGSGYNEQFF.

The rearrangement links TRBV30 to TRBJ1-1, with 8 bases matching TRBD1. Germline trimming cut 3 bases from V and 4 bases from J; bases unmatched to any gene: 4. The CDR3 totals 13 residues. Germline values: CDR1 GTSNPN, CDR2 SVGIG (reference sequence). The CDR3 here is CAWSSDRGTEAFF. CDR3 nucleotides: TGTGCCTGGAGCTCCGACAGGGGCACTGAAGCTTTCTTT.

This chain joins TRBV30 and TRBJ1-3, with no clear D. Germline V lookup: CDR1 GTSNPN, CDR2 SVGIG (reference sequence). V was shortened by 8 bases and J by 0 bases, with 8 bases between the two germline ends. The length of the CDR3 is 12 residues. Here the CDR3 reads CARLGSGNTIYF. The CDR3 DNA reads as TGTGCCCGCTTGGGCTCTGGAAACACCATATATTTT.